The 19 T cell receptor beta chains listed next were all sequenced from one sample in a study of read filtering for tumor transcriptome and immune sequencing. This library used 300 to 500 ng RNA and molecular barcoded adaptors spanning alpha/delta and beta/gamma chains. TCRdb passed the reads through MiXCR, listing each CDR3 protein once. The table lists approximately 150,000 distinct CDR3 sequences, roughly an eighth of them singletons, with 8% to 9% in the top ten. What was sequenced was a population of CD138-negative cells sorted from bone marrow. Every receptor here comes from a donor at least 40 years old with multiple myeloma.

This clonotype was picked up one time. A much larger clone differs from this one at a single base, so this may be a read error. The chain uses TRBV10-3 and TRBJ2-7, with TRBD1 matching 11 bases. CDR1 and CDR2 from the germline V gene are ENHRY and SYGVKD. The J segment lost 6 bases and the V segment lost 9 bases, leaving 10 bases of the junction unmatched. The length of the CDR3 is 14 residues. The DNA of the CDR3 is TGTGCCATTGGGACAGGGGGTAGATTTTGCGAGCAGTACTTC. Encoded protein: CAIGTGGRFCEQYF.

This clonotype appeared many times. The chain joins TRBV20-1 to TRBJ2-7, with 8 nucleotides matching TRBD2. V lost 3 bases to trimming and J lost 1 base; unmatched junction nucleotides: 5. CDR1 DFQATT and CDR2 SNEGSKA come from the germline V gene (reference sequence). The CDR3 runs to 14 residues. As DNA, the CDR3 is TGCAGTGCTAGTAGACTAGCGCAATCCTACGAGCAGTACTTC. It encodes CSASRLAQSYEQYF.

This clonotype was seen more than once but under ten times. V and J are TRBV27 and TRBJ2-1; weak D call: TRBD1 (6 bases). Germline CDR1 and CDR2: MNHEY and SMNVEV (reference sequence). This CDR3 is built from 14 residues. Trimming took 8 bases from V and 4 from J, leaving 15 bases between them. The CDR3 DNA sequence: TGTGCCAGCCAAGGGGCAGGGGTGTACAATGAGCAGTTCTTC. It translates to CASQGAGVYNEQFF.

The J gene is TRBJ1-1, the V gene TRBV27, with D unresolved. Germline V gene data show CDR1 as MNHEY and CDR2 as SMNVEV (reference sequence). Trimming removed 4 bases from V and 3 bases from J, with 9 bases in between. The CDR3 consists of 13 residues. DNA of the CDR3: TGTGCCAGCAGTTCAGTAGGGTACACTGAAGCTTTCTTT. Its translation: CASSSVGYTEAFF.

This clonotype came up many times. V usage is TRBV6-5 and J usage is TRBJ2-7; TRBD1 might be the D (6 bases). CDR1 is MNHEY, CDR2 SVGAGI, per germline. V shed 0 bases and J shed 3 bases, with 15 bases lying between them. The CDR3 spans 16 residues. The CDR3 nucleotides read TGTGCCAGCAGTTACTCGTGGACAGAATCTCTCTACGAGCAGTACTTC. This sequence encodes CASSYSWTESLYEQYF.

This clonotype was seen a few times. V and J are TRBV29-1 and TRBJ2-2; 7 positions match TRBD1. The CDR3 contains 15 residues. Per the germline V gene, CDR1 is SQVTM and CDR2 is ANQGSEA. The trim removed 6 bases at V and 0 bases at J, leaving 7 bases unmatched. The CDR3 sequence: CSVWDSVANTGELFF. The CDR3 DNA is TGCAGCGTATGGGACAGCGTCGCGAACACCGGGGAGCTGTTTTTT.

This clonotype came up a few times. V and J are TRBV5-1 and TRBJ2-1; 15 bases agree with TRBD2. V was pared by 4 bases and J by 7 bases, with 6 bases of the junction left unmatched. This CDR3 is 16 amino acids long. CDR1 SGHRS and CDR2 YFSETQ come from the germline V gene. CDR3 in amino acids: CASSRTGTSGGNEQFF. The DNA of the CDR3 is TGCGCCAGCAGCCGCACCGGGACTAGCGGGGGGAATGAGCAGTTCTTC. The full variable domain, in which reference TRBV5-1 and TRBJ2-1 provide the parts outside the CDR3, is KAGVTQTPRYLIKTRGQQVTLSCSPISGHRSVSWYQQTPGQGLQFLFEYFSETQRNKGNFPGRFSGRQFSNSRSEMNVSTLELGDSALYLCASSRTGTSGGNEQFFGPGTRLTVL.

This clonotype was observed many times. This chain connects TRBV11-2 to TRBJ1-1, with D perhaps matching TRBD1 (6 bases). Germline-derived CDR1 and CDR2 are SGHAT and FQNNGV. Trimming shortened V by 4 bases and J by 0 bases, and 9 bases separated the two germline ends. This CDR3 contains 14 residues. CDR3 loop: CASSWTALNTEAFF. The CDR3, as DNA: TGTGCCAGCAGCTGGACAGCCTTGAACACTGAAGCTTTCTTT.

This clonotype was recorded many times. The rearrangement links TRBV20-1 to TRBJ2-7, with no clear D. V lost 6 bases and J lost 0, with 15 bases in between. This CDR3 comprises 14 residues. Germline loops: CDR1 DFQATT, CDR2 SNEGSKA (reference sequence). CDR3 DNA: TGCAGTGCCGTACCCAAGTGGGGCTCCTACGAGCAGTACTTC. Amino acid sequence: CSAVPKWGSYEQYF.

This clonotype was seen many times. This sequence joins TRBV7-2 and TRBJ1-5; D not certain. The CDR3 is made up of 13 amino acids. V was trimmed by 5 bases and J by 3 bases, leaving 8 bases between them. Germline values: CDR1 SGHTA, CDR2 FQGNSA. The CDR3 DNA is TGTGCCAGCAGCCAATACCCCAATCAGCCCCAGCATTTT. Its translation: CASSQYPNQPQHF.

There are a few counts of this clonotype. The CDR3 sequence: CAWSVRSAYEQYF. The CDR3 DNA reads as TGTGCCTGGAGTGTACGCTCCGCCTACGAGCAGTACTTC. The chain recombines TRBV30 with TRBJ2-7, with unresolved D. The V gene lost 0 bases and the J gene lost 2 bases, with 8 bases spanning the gap. The CDR3 covers 13 residues. Germline CDR1 is GTSNPN and CDR2 is SVGIG (reference sequence).

As to this clonotype: Just one base apart from a much larger clone, this may be a read error. The chain carries TRBV12-3 or TRBV12-4 and TRBJ2-3; D gene ambiguous. CDR3 size: 17 residues. The V and J ends lost 5 bases and 2 bases respectively, with 20 bases between them. The CDR3 DNA sequence: TGTGCCAGCAGTCGACCCGTGGGAACGAGGAACACAGATACGCAGTATTTT. Translating it yields CASSRPVGTRNTDTQYF.

Concerning this clonotype: A far larger clone is one base from this, pointing to a likely read error. The chain combines TRBV6-2 or TRBV6-3 with TRBJ1-4; 9 nucleotides agree with TRBD1. In germline, CDR1 is MNHEY, CDR2 SVGEGT. The CDR3 contains 16 residues. This CDR3 is CASSRDREATNEKLSF. The CDR3 nucleotides are TGTGCCAGCAGTCGGGACAGGGAGGCAACTAATGAAAAACTGTCTTTT.

This clonotype has only a few counts. This may be a read error: a much more frequent sequence differs by one nucleotide. The rearrangement uses TRBV11-3 and TRBJ2-1; no clear D. Germline CDR1 and CDR2: SGHNT and YENEEA. The length of the CDR3 is 14 residues. The CDR3 loop is CASRLDGLYNEQFF. CDR3 nucleotides: TGTGCCAGCAGGTTAGACGGCCTATACAATGAGCAGTTCTTC.

As regards this clonotype: This may arise from a read error, as a much more abundant clone is one base away. V gene TRBV20-1 combines with J gene TRBJ2-7; TRBD1 is a possible D gene (6 bases). Germline loops: CDR1 DFQATT, CDR2 SNEGSKA (reference sequence). The CDR3 is 13 residues long. This CDR3 reads CGARDRTAYEQYF. Written as DNA, the CDR3 is TGCGGTGCTCGAGACAGGACCGCCTACGAGCAGTACTTC.

In this sample, this clonotype turned up a few times. This could be a read error, since a much larger clone is one nucleotide away. V and J are TRBV27 and TRBJ2-1, with D unresolved. This CDR3 has 13 amino acids. Germline assignment: CDR1 MNHEY and CDR2 SMNVEV (reference sequence). CDR3 residues: CASTPGSYNVQFF. For the CDR3, the DNA is TGTGCCAGCACCCCGGGCTCCTACAATGTGCAGTTCTTC.

Many counts were recorded for this clonotype. The CDR3 loop is CASSSNGGPNNEQFF. CDR3 sequence (DNA): TGCGCCAGCAGCTCCAACGGCGGCCCTAACAATGAGCAGTTCTTC. J is TRBJ2-1 and V is TRBV5-1, with unresolved D. Trimming stripped 3 bases from V and 5 bases from J, with 15 bases between. Per germline, CDR1 SGHRS and CDR2 YFSETQ. The CDR3 extends over 15 amino acids.

In the case of this clonotype: A much larger clone lies one base from this, so it may be a read error. This CDR3 is missing its conserved last phenylalanine or tryptophan, likely due to a read error. V usage is TRBV5-1 and J usage is TRBJ2-5; 8 nucleotides match TRBD1. The CDR3 is 13 amino acids. J gave up 5 bases and V 3 bases, and 3 bases lay outside the gene matches. Germline V gene lookup returns CDR1 SGHRS and CDR2 YFSETQ. As DNA, the CDR3 is TGCGCCAGCAGCTCGGACAGGGTCGAGACCCAGTACGTC. Protein sequence: CASSSDRVETQYV.

This clonotype has a count of ten or more. The V gene is TRBV27, the J gene TRBJ2-1; 8 bases align to TRBD2. V trimming: 6 bases; J trimming: 6 bases; junction bases outside the gene matches: 4. This CDR3 has 13 residues. Germline loops: CDR1 MNHEY, CDR2 SMNVEV (reference sequence). The CDR3 loop is CASRPSGSNEQFF. CDR3 nucleotide sequence: TGTGCCAGCAGACCCAGCGGGAGCAATGAGCAGTTCTTC.